The source of this TCR beta chain is a study of T cells in Graves' hyperthyroidism and ophthalmopathy (dated by TCRdb to the late 2010s). Describing the broader study: Peripheral blood was collected at initial diagnosis, before any treatment. TCR V-J signatures able to tell the groups apart were searched for in a discovery cohort of about a hundred patients, of whom 43 had Graves' ophthalmopathy and about 55 had stable Graves' hyperthyroidism. Whether ophthalmopathy could be predicted prospectively was tested in an independent validation cohort made up of approximately 19 hyperthyroidism patients plus 17 patients who later progressed to ophthalmopathy. Once sampling was done, hyperthyroidism patients were given methimazole at a starting dose of 30 mg daily, whereas ophthalmopathy patients were given high-dose intravenous methylprednisolone. In addition, the study compared T-cell repertoires in thyroid tissue and in blood from five or six Graves' hyperthyroidism patients. The roughly 99 discovery patients were divided at random into training and test sets in a 7:3 ratio. TCR Vbeta CDR3 sequencing of 130 to 150 peripheral blood samples (fewer than 45 ophthalmopathy, around 80 hyperthyroidism and roughly 17 progressor patients) is reported in the paper. Summary of the overall study and its limitations: In cross-validation, a model built on a 13 V-J signature told ophthalmopathy apart from stable hyperthyroidism with over 85% sensitivity and around 83% specificity, and in testing the same model reached 80%/75%. In validation, the model predicted progression to ophthalmopathy with around 71% sensitivity and approximately 72% specificity, a median of about 6 months before onset. No statistical method was used to set the sample size in advance, and investigators knew the group allocation. Blood samples also contained most of the expanded thyroid clonotypes (frequency above 0.001), which suggests that blood repertoires may reflect thyroid immune responses.

This clonotype turned up a few times. Its antigen is not yet known. One base away there is no much larger clone; base qualities are not given. Amplification of TCR beta CDR3 regions was carried out from RNA transcripts. A first-round RT-PCR of the TCR CDR3 used the HTBI primer set with the Qiagen OneStep RT-PCR kit. Libraries were constructed in a second round of multiplex PCR, after which size selection and purification were performed. Libraries were sequenced paired-end with 100 bp reads on an Illumina HiSeq2000. Per the original workflow: SOAPnuke was used to process the raw data, throwing out any read that contained adapters or uncalled bases, had a mean Phred below 15, or lacked an exact constant-primer or identifier match. COPE v1.2.5 was used to merge high-quality paired reads, and clonotypes were defined as unique nucleotide sequences. MiTCR v1.1 was used to align the clonotypes against IMGT TRBV, TRBD and TRBJ reference segments. The analysis was restricted to V-J combinations with a frequency above 0.0001, which together covered 99.2% of the repertoires. The TCS score was defined as F50 (clonal expansion) divided by E x V (chaos), with BLOSUM62-based TCRdist calculated between CDR3 peptides within each V-J. Welch's t-statistics and random forest reduced some 510 V-J features to roughly 13, which were used in a naive Bayes classifier (R e1071). The public reads were reprocessed in TCRdb via fastp at Q25 and MiXCR, keeping in-frame beta chains. Duplicate CDR3 protein sequences are folded into a single record with the most common DNA and genes. Here the V and J calls rest on TCRdb's processing, not on the authors' analysis. Here the sample has about 400,000 distinct CDR3 sequences; around 15% occur a single time. The top ten constitute 13% of the sample.

In the ophthalmopathy patients, disease was moderately to severely active, with a Clinical Activity Score of 3 or more, a NOSPECS grade of 4 or more, and a duration of less than 3 months. Patients with uncontrolled infections, other autoimmune diseases, pregnancy or lactation were excluded. Diagnoses were established on the basis of clinical symptoms, serum thyroxine and TRAb, thyroid ultrasound, and orbital computed tomography. PBMCs were separated from roughly 10 ml of fresh peripheral blood using Ficoll-Paque density gradient centrifugation. Total RNA was extracted with Trizol reagent, and quality was checked on an Agilent 2100 Bioanalyzer. As encoded in the germline V gene, CDR1 is SGDLS while CDR2 is YYNGEE. From V the trimming removes 1 base and from J it removes 3 bases, while the gene matches leave 18 bases of the junction unaccounted for. From its cysteine to its phenylalanine, the CDR3 spans 20 amino acids. The only DNA kept is the CDR3, 60 bases in frame from the first base.

The sequence came from a man between 18 and 35 years old with Graves' ophthalmopathy. The sequence links TRBV9 to TRBJ2-3; 9 of the junction bases match TRBD2. The sequencing sample was made of blood. Here is the DNA: TGTGCCAGCAGCGTAACGGGACGGGATCTGAGCGGGAGGAGTACAGATACGCAGTATTTT. Its translation is CASSVTGRDLSGRSTDTQYF.